Reported below is one TCR beta chain. These data originate in a study of blood T cells in healthy people across ages. Study overall: Per two T cells, about one barcoded beta molecule was captured through template switching.

The CDR3 extends over 16 amino acids. The germline CDR1 and CDR2 sequences are LGHDT and YNNKEL (reference sequence). Losses at the gene ends were 3 bases for V and 11 bases for J; bases not matched to a gene: 18. The individuals who served as donors were healthy Caucasians living in Russia, aged about 6 to 95. PCR was performed a second time for roughly 7 to 12 cycles using a sample-barcoded 5' primer and a J-beta primer mix. Every cDNA was tagged by a template-switch adaptor with 12 random nucleotides. TCRdb reprocessed the 5' RACE reads via MiXCR and lists one record per CDR3 protein. This sample has fewer than 650,000 distinct CDR3 sequences, with around 27% found just once. These data are also associated with another study on T cells of mothers and their children. That study reports: Samples came from a few healthy Caucasian mothers and their six children.

The sequenced material came from blood. The V and J genes are TRBV3-1 and TRBJ2-5; 7 bases fit TRBD2. The TCR was taken from a boy younger than 10 in good health. The CDR3 nucleotides read TGTGCCAGCAGCCAGGGCGGGAGAGGGCTAAGACGTGAGCAGTACTTC. It specifies CASSQGGRGLRREQYF.